Listed below are T cell receptor beta chains from one sample, sequenced in a study of response to subunit inactivated influenza vaccine. One entry per CDR3 protein results from TCRdb running MiXCR on the RT-PCR reads. Of hundreds of thousands of distinct CDR3 sequences in the sample, about 10% were seen once. The sequences come from PBMCs from blood, collected about 40 days after vaccination. The receptors originated from a man in his forties or fifties who received an inactivated influenza vaccine. Both conserved end residues are part of each CDR3. Some rows mark clone size as missing; the rest say once, few, many or name a class of expanded clone.

clone_size	v_call	j_call	cdr3_aa
few	TRBV12-3/TRBV12-4	TRBJ1-1	CASTLTGKNTEAFF
.	TRBV11-2	TRBJ2-5	CSSSTGTTETQYF
.	TRBV7-2	TRBJ2-7	CASSRTGIGYEQYF
many	TRBV24-1	TRBJ2-1	CATSQYSYNEQFF
few	TRBV11-2	TRBJ2-5	CASSPSAGEIQYF
.	TRBV7-2	TRBJ1-5	CASSLSRGGREPQHF
many	TRBV20-1	TRBJ2-5	CSARRTGGETQYF
.	TRBV24-1	TRBJ2-2	CATSDLTSGTDTGELFF
.	TRBV11-1	TRBJ1-6	CASSPHATGSPLHF
.	TRBV10-3	TRBJ2-7	CAIRGERETYEQYF
few	TRBV4-2	TRBJ2-5	CASSHPLTSGRETQYF
.	TRBV6-1	TRBJ1-3	CASRASRAGNTIYF
.	TRBV7-9	TRBJ2-2	CARSGAMNTGELFF
.	TRBV20-1	TRBJ2-7	CSASQVGPAYEQYF
many	TRBV20-1	TRBJ2-5	CSARMVAGRGETQYF
.	TRBV21-1	TRBJ2-7	CASSNPGTHYEQYF
.	TRBV7-9	TRBJ2-7	CASSLGAMTYEQYF
many	TRBV5-6	TRBJ1-5	CASSFGRINQPQHF
.	TRBV30	TRBJ1-6	CAWTGLSNSPLHF
.	TRBV4-3	TRBJ2-3	CASSQEIKAGGSTDTQYF
many	TRBV4-1	TRBJ1-5	CASSLYREGNQPQHF
many	TRBV10-3	TRBJ2-5	CAISQGQETQYF
many	TRBV5-5	TRBJ2-7	CASSLGTGGSEQYF
many	TRBV10-3	TRBJ2-7	CAISDRQGSNEQYF
.	TRBV27	TRBJ1-6	CASRAGTGSFNSPLHF
.	TRBV6-1	TRBJ2-7	CASRALSFSYEQYF
.	TRBV5-1	TRBJ2-7	CARSLTPWESNDYEQYF
.	TRBV20-1	TRBJ1-1	CSARAQGGRGAMNTEAFF
many	TRBV6-5	TRBJ2-7	CATGGPYEQYF
many	TRBV5-1	TRBJ2-1	CASSFLGPALNNEQFF
.	TRBV12-3/TRBV12-4	TRBJ1-2	CASSLSGKMGYTF
.	TRBV7-8	TRBJ1-6	CASSLGKGGSPLHF
.	TRBV7-3	TRBJ2-5	CASSFGAGETQYF
many	TRBV12-3/TRBV12-4	TRBJ2-7	CASNETPDEQYF
.	TRBV4-1	TRBJ2-3	CASSQDSLGLIRFVRTDTQYF
many	TRBV24-1	TRBJ2-1	CATSGMDRYNEQFF
few	TRBV5-5	TRBJ2-7	CASSLGPSGIRYEQYF
many	TRBV20-1	TRBJ2-5	CSASGGRETQYF
.	TRBV9	TRBJ2-7	CASSPAGREAYEQYF
many	TRBV5-1	TRBJ2-3	CASSPGTSGDTQYF
few	TRBV20-1	TRBJ2-1	CSADSNNEQFF